The rows below give T cell receptor beta chains drawn from one sample of a study of blood T cell repertoires in COVID-19. Data came from immunoSEQ multiplex PCR; TCRdb stores just in-frame clones and leaves some out. The repertoire holds about 200,000 clones, with about 83% as singletons. The sequencing sample was made of PBMCs or T cells enriched from blood (not recorded which). All receptors come from a man aged 35-49 years with acute COVID-19. Both conserved end residues are part of each CDR3. A D gene is named only where the DNA matches it firmly. The listing skips clone size in some rows; elsewhere it reads once, few, many or a size class.

D gene	V gene	clone size	J gene	CDR3 protein	CDR3 DNA
.	TRBV5-1	.	TRBJ1-2	CASSSIPRLSQENYGYTF	TGCGCCAGCAGCTCTATCCCAAGGCTATCACAGGAGAACTATGGCTACACCTTC
.	TRBV6-5	.	TRBJ2-2	CASSQGNLNTGELFF	TGTGCCAGCAGCCAGGGAAACCTTAACACCGGGGAGCTGTTTTTT
.	TRBV19	.	TRBJ1-4	CASSLMGANEKLFF	TGTGCCAGTAGCCTAATGGGCGCTAATGAAAAACTGTTTTTT
.	TRBV5-4	.	TRBJ1-2	CASSRWDGGRDGYTF	TGTGCCAGCAGCCGTTGGGACGGAGGGCGGGATGGCTACACCTTC
.	TRBV27	.	TRBJ2-5	CASKGKRLDQETQYF	TGTGCCAGTAAGGGGAAGAGATTGGACCAAGAGACCCAGTACTTC
.	TRBV18	.	TRBJ1-2	CASSPEQGSDGYTF	TGTGCCAGCTCACCAGAACAGGGTTCAGACGGCTACACCTTC
.	TRBV14	.	TRBJ1-2	CASSQGGNGNYGYTF	TGTGCCAGCAGCCAAGGAGGCAACGGAAACTATGGCTACACCTTC
TRBD1	TRBV2	.	TRBJ2-1	CASSYRGTTRNEQFF	TGTGCCAGCAGCTACAGGGGAACTACTCGCAATGAGCAGTTCTTC
.	TRBV2	.	TRBJ2-4	CASSETTGTISF	TGTGCCAGCAGTGAAACAACCGGGACAATTTCCTTC
.	TRBV30	.	TRBJ2-7	CAWSGSRVTKSNEQYF	TGTGCCTGGAGTGGGAGCAGGGTTACTAAGTCCAACGAGCAGTACTTC
.	TRBV25-1	.	TRBJ2-7	CASSDPTGTGISYEQYF	TGTGCCAGCAGTGACCCGACAGGCACGGGCATTTCCTACGAGCAGTACTTC
TRBD2	TRBV28	few	TRBJ2-2	CASSYPPSGSNTGELFF	TGTGCCAGCAGCTACCCCCCTAGCGGATCGAACACCGGGGAGCTGTTTTTT
TRBD1	TRBV23-1	.	TRBJ2-7	CASTPPGGCEQYF	TGCGCCAGCACTCCTCCAGGGGGCTGCGAGCAGTACTTC
TRBD1	TRBV29-1	.	TRBJ2-2	CSVEEGTANTGELFF	TGCAGCGTTGAAGAAGGGACAGCGAACACCGGGGAGCTGTTTTTT
.	TRBV6-5	.	TRBJ2-7	CASAVSTESSYEQYF	TGTGCCAGCGCCGTGTCGACAGAGAGCTCCTACGAGCAGTACTTC
TRBD1	TRBV24-1	.	TRBJ1-1	CATSDPRQGTEAFF	TGTGCCACCAGTGATCCCCGACAGGGCACTGAAGCTTTCTTT
.	TRBV30	.	TRBJ1-1	CAWSNSLNTEAFF	TGTGCCTGGAGTAACAGCCTGAACACTGAAGCTTTCTTT
.	TRBV5-1	.	TRBJ2-5	CASSFNFQETQYF	TGCGCCAGCAGCTTTAACTTCCAAGAGACCCAGTACTTC
.	TRBV27	few	TRBJ1-5	CASSLTVRSNQPQHF	TGTGCCAGCAGTTTAACGGTGCGTAGCAATCAGCCCCAGCATTTT
.	TRBV24-1	.	TRBJ2-2	CATSDLSGDTGELFF	TGTGCCACCAGTGATTTATCTGGAGACACCGGGGAGCTGTTTTTT
TRBD1	TRBV7-2	.	TRBJ1-2	CASSLHVDRDHTF	TGTGCCAGCAGCTTACACGTCGACAGGGACCACACCTTC
.	TRBV5-4	.	TRBJ2-7	CASSLVGDGSYEQYF	TGTGCCAGCAGCTTGGTAGGGGATGGCTCCTACGAGCAGTACTTC
.	TRBV6-5	.	TRBJ2-6	CASRIGGSGANVLTF	TGTGCCAGCAGAATAGGGGGCTCTGGGGCCAACGTCCTGACTTTC
TRBD2	TRBV6-5	.	TRBJ2-1	CASSSTSGSYNEQFF	TGTGCCAGCAGCTCGACTAGCGGTTCCTACAATGAGCAGTTCTTC
.	TRBV6-1	.	TRBJ1-1	CASSEARGVAFF	TGTGCCAGCAGTGAAGCTCGCGGGGTAGCTTTCTTT
TRBD2	TRBV19	few	TRBJ2-1	CASSPSGTSYNEQFF	TGTGCCAGTAGTCCTAGCGGGACGTCCTACAATGAGCAGTTCTTC
.	TRBV3-1/TRBV3-2	.	TRBJ1-3	CASSQGRVPGNTIYF	TGTGCCAGCAGCCAAGGCAGGGTCCCTGGAAACACCATATATTTT
.	TRBV7-6	.	TRBJ1-1	CASSFTPEPGTEAFF	TGTGCCAGCAGCTTTACGCCAGAACCGGGTACTGAAGCTTTCTTT
TRBD1	TRBV28	.	TRBJ1-2	CASSPEDRGRYGYTF	TGTGCCAGCAGTCCAGAAGACAGGGGAAGGTATGGCTACACCTTC
.	TRBV7-2	.	TRBJ2-7	CASSLLRGGYEQYF	TGTGCCAGCAGCTTATTAAGGGGGGGTTACGAGCAGTACTTC
.	TRBV5-1	.	TRBJ1-1	CASSSAGIDTEAFF	TGCGCCAGCAGCTCGGCGGGGATTGACACTGAAGCTTTCTTT
.	TRBV10-3	once	TRBJ2-6	CAISDETGANVLTF	TGTGCCATCAGTGATGAGACTGGGGCCAACGTCCTGACTTTC